These 21 T cell receptor beta chains were all obtained from the same sample, sequenced in a study of shared T cell receptors in the human thymus. Some clones are missing from TCRdb's copy, which holds only in-frame ones; the method was immunoSEQ multiplex PCR. Among more than 550,000 clones listed, approximately 85% were seen once. The same data also went into a second study, on human thymus T cells.

Sequenced: thymocytes. These receptors came from a girl less than two years old with a congenital heart defect.

This chain joins TRBV5-1 and TRBJ1-1; D gene uncertain. The V gene's germline CDR1 is SGHRS and CDR2 YFSETQ. The CDR3 is 15 residues long. Trimming left V 0 bases short and J 2 bases short, with 11 bases between. As DNA, the CDR3 is TGCGCCAGCAGCTTGGAGCGCAGAGACAACACTGAAGCTTTCTTT. Amino acids: CASSLERRDNTEAFF.

This clone has a handful of counts. The CDR3 nucleotides read TGTGCCAGTAGTAACAGGGCCGACGAGCAGTACTTC. It encodes CASSNRADEQYF. The rearrangement joins TRBV19 to TRBJ2-7, with TRBD1 as a possible D gene (6 bases). Deletions cut 4 bases from V and 5 bases from J, with 9 bases between. The length of the CDR3 is 12 residues. CDR1 is LNHDA and CDR2 is SQIVND in the germline V gene (reference sequence).

This clone came up once. This chain links TRBV19 with TRBJ1-1; possibly TRBD1 for D (5 bases). V was shortened by 4 bases and J by 0 bases, with 12 bases between the two germline ends. The length of the CDR3 is 15 residues. CDR1 and CDR2 from the germline V gene are LNHDA and SQIVND (reference sequence). DNA for the CDR3: TGTGCCAGTAGTAATTTCCAGGGTCTGAACACTGAAGCTTTCTTT. Translating it yields CASSNFQGLNTEAFF.

This clone has just a few counts. V and J are TRBV7-2 and TRBJ1-4, with 8 bases lining up with TRBD1. Germline-derived CDR1 and CDR2 are SGHTA and FQGNSA. The CDR3 runs to 20 residues. The V and J ends lost 0 bases and 1 base, in that order; junction bases with no gene match: 13. In nucleotides, the CDR3 is TGTGCCAGCAGCTTAGCGGGGGACAGGCCAAGTTTAGGAACTAATGAAAAACTGTTTTTT. It is translated as CASSLAGDRPSLGTNEKLFF.

Here the CDR3 reads CASSRQGRVQPQHF. CDR3 nucleotides: TGTGCCAGCAGTCGACAGGGGAGGGTTCAGCCCCAGCATTTT. V gene TRBV28 combines with J gene TRBJ1-5; TRBD1 aligns across 8 bases. Trimming removed 5 bases from V and 6 bases from J; junction bases left unmatched: 6. There are 14 residues in the CDR3. The germline V gene has CDR1 MDHEN and CDR2 SYDVKM.

V and J are TRBV6-4 and TRBJ1-2, with a tentative D call TRBD1 (5 bases). CDR1 and CDR2 from the germline V gene are MRHNA and SNTAGT. CDR3 length: 15 residues. The V end lost 6 bases, the J end lost 4 bases, and 18 bases lay between the germline ends. DNA for the CDR3: TGTGCCAGCAGCGAATCAGGGAGGTCGGGCTATGGCTACACCTTC. It codes for CASSESGRSGYGYTF.

CDR3 nucleotide sequence: TGTGCCAGCAGCTTAACCCCCTTGACTAGCGGGAGCACAGATACGCAGTATTTT. Its translation is CASSLTPLTSGSTDTQYF. V and J are TRBV11-2 and TRBJ2-3, with 10 bases fitting TRBD2. The V gene end was trimmed by 2 bases and the J gene end by 0 bases; junction bases not matched to a gene: 8. Germline V CDR1 and CDR2: SGHAT, FQNNGV. The CDR3 length is 18 residues.

This chain links TRBV6-5 with TRBJ2-7; D uncertain. V shed 2 bases and J shed 4 bases, with 12 bases lying between them. This CDR3 is built from 14 residues. Germline loops: CDR1 MNHEY, CDR2 SVGAGI. The CDR3 here is CASSYGHPSYEQYF. The CDR3 DNA sequence: TGTGCCAGCAGTTACGGGCACCCCTCTTACGAGCAGTACTTC.

The chain employs TRBV28 and TRBJ2-5; possibly TRBD2 for D (6 bases). CDR1 is MDHEN, CDR2 SYDVKM, per germline. CDR3 length: 15 amino acids. V lost 5 bases, J lost 3 bases, and 16 bases lay in between. CDR3 sequence: CASSPRAGLKETQYF. The CDR3 DNA is TGTGCCAGCAGTCCTCGAGCGGGTCTTAAAGAGACCCAGTACTTC. The entire variable domain, with the rest obtained from reference TRBV28 and TRBJ2-5, is as follows: DVKVTQSSRYLVKRTGEKVFLECVQDMDHENMFWYRQDPGLGLRLIYFSYDVKMKEKGDIPEGYSVSREKKERFSLILESASTNQTSMYLCASSPRAGLKETQYFGPGTRLLVL.

The rearrangement links TRBV9 to TRBJ2-1; TRBD2 agrees at 9 bases. Germline CDR1 is SGDLS and CDR2 is YYNGEE. The CDR3 consists of 16 residues. V lost 3 bases to trimming and J lost 5 bases; unmatched junction nucleotides: 9. The CDR3 loop reads CASSASRGGLNNEQFF. In DNA, the CDR3 is TGTGCCAGCAGCGCGTCGCGGGGGGGGCTTAACAATGAGCAGTTCTTC.

The chain links TRBV4-1 to TRBJ2-3, with D tentatively TRBD2 (6 bases). V lost 1 base and J lost 3, with 14 bases in between. The CDR3 covers 16 residues. CDR1 and CDR2 (germline): MGHRA, YSYEKL. Here the CDR3 DNA reads TGCGCCAGCAGCCAAGGAACGGGAGCTCAAACAGATACGCAGTATTTT. Translation: CASSQGTGAQTDTQYF.

This clone was detected only a few times. V is TRBV13 and J is TRBJ2-1, with 11 bases matching TRBD2. Germline values: CDR1 PRHDT, CDR2 FYEKMQ (reference sequence). V shed 3 bases, J shed 4 bases, and the junction held 8 bases outside the gene matches. CDR3 length: 17 amino acids. This CDR3 reads CASSFRPSGGSYNEQFF. DNA for the CDR3: TGTGCCAGCAGCTTCAGACCTAGCGGGGGGTCATACAATGAGCAGTTCTTC.

CDR3 residues: CASSLAVQIYGYTF. CDR3 DNA sequence: TGCGCCAGCAGCTTGGCCGTACAGATCTATGGCTACACCTTC. V gene TRBV5-1 combines with J gene TRBJ1-2; D is undetermined. V lost 0 bases to trimming and J lost 4 bases, with 10 bases between them. CDR1 SGHRS and CDR2 YFSETQ come from the germline V gene. There are 14 residues in the CDR3.

The chain carries TRBV28 and TRBJ1-2; 8 bases map to TRBD1. The CDR3 loop spans 16 amino acids. The ends lost 2 bases at V and 3 bases at J; junction bases unmatched: 8. Germline V gives CDR1 MDHEN, CDR2 SYDVKM. The CDR3 nucleotides read TGTGCCAGCAGTTTAATAGGGCAGACAGGGGACTATGGCTACACCTTC. Protein: CASSLIGQTGDYGYTF.

This chain links TRBV28 with TRBJ1-1; D remains ambiguous. CDR1 MDHEN and CDR2 SYDVKM come from the germline V gene. This CDR3 has 13 amino acids. V lost 4 bases and J 5 bases, leaving 11 bases between the germline ends. Here the CDR3 reads CASSSPIGTEAFF. The CDR3 DNA sequence: TGTGCCAGCAGTTCGCCGATCGGGACTGAAGCTTTCTTT.

CDR3 coding DNA: TGTGCCAGCACAAATCGACAGGGACGCAATCAGCCCCAGCATTTT. This encodes CASTNRQGRNQPQHF. This chain joins TRBV28 and TRBJ1-5; 7 nucleotides align to TRBD1. With V trimmed by 7 bases and J by 2 bases, 8 bases remained unmatched. This CDR3 has 15 amino acids. Looked up from germline, CDR1 is MDHEN and CDR2 is SYDVKM.

CDR3 loop: CASSPEAENYGYTF. CDR3 nucleotides: TGCGCCAGCAGCCCGGAGGCGGAAAACTATGGCTACACCTTC. The chain is built from TRBV5-1 and TRBJ1-2; D is undetermined. CDR1 and CDR2 (germline): SGHRS, YFSETQ. The CDR3 is made up of 14 amino acids. Trimming left V 4 bases short and J 2 bases short, with 12 bases between. Based on the CDR3 plus reference TRBV5-1 and TRBJ1-2, the full variable domain is KAGVTQTPRYLIKTRGQQVTLSCSPISGHRSVSWYQQTPGQGLQFLFEYFSETQRNKGNFPGRFSGRQFSNSRSEMNVSTLELGDSALYLCASSPEAENYGYTFGSGTRLTVV.

V is TRBV4-3 and J is TRBJ2-1; D possibly corresponds to TRBD2 (5 bases). This CDR3 has 17 amino acids. With 4 bases removed from V and 1 base from J, the gap between germline ends came to 17 bases. CDR1 LGHNA and CDR2 YSLEER come from the germline V gene. CDR3 DNA: TGCGCCAGCAGCCCCCCTCCCAGGAGCGGATCCTACAATGAGCAGTTCTTC. Its translation is CASSPPPRSGSYNEQFF.

The chain joins TRBV5-1 to TRBJ1-1; D remains ambiguous. Trimming removed 0 bases at V and 1 base at J, with 7 bases between. The CDR3 contains 14 residues. Germline assignment: CDR1 SGHRS and CDR2 YFSETQ. This chain's CDR3 is CASSLALKNTEAFF. The DNA of the CDR3 is TGCGCCAGCAGCTTGGCTCTTAAGAACACTGAAGCTTTCTTT. Looking up the rest from reference TRBV5-1 and TRBJ1-1 gives the full variable domain: KAGVTQTPRYLIKTRGQQVTLSCSPISGHRSVSWYQQTPGQGLQFLFEYFSETQRNKGNFPGRFSGRQFSNSRSEMNVSTLELGDSALYLCASSLALKNTEAFFGQGTRLTVV.

The rearrangement uses TRBV10-3 and TRBJ1-1, with TRBD1 as a possible D gene (5 bases). V dropped 3 bases and J dropped 10 bases, with 9 bases sitting between them. This CDR3 has 11 residues. Germline V gene lookup returns CDR1 ENHRY and CDR2 SYGVKD. CDR3 nucleotides: TGTGCCATCAGTGACCAAAGGGGAGCTTTCTTT. Its translation is CAISDQRGAFF.

Details on this clone: Other DNA sequences from this sample encode an identical CDR3 as well. V is TRBV5-1 and J is TRBJ2-1, with 9 bases matching TRBD2. The germline V gene has CDR1 SGHRS and CDR2 YFSETQ. CDR3 length equals 14 residues. Losses at the gene ends were 0 bases for V and 7 bases for J; bases not matched to a gene: 2. CDR3 amino acids: CASSLALAGNEQFF. The CDR3 DNA reads as TGCGCCAGCAGCTTGGCGCTAGCGGGAAATGAGCAGTTCTTC.